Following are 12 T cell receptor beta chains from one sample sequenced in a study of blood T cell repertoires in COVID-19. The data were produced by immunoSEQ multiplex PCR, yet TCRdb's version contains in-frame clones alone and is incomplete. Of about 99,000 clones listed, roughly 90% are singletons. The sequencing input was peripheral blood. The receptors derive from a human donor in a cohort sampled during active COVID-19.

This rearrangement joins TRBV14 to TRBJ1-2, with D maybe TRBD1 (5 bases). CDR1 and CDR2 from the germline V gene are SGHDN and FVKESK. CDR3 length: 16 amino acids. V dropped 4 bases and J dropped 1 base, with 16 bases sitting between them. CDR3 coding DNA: TGTGCCAGCAGCCCCTGGCAGGGTGAAGTTAACTATGGCTACACCTTC. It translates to CASSPWQGEVNYGYTF.

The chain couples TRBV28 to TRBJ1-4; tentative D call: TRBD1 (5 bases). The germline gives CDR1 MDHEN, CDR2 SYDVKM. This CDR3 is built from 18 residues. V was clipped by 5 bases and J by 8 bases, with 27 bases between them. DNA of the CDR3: TGTGCCAGCAGTCTTTATGGGTCTGTGTGGCAGGGTTTCGAAAAACTGTTTTTT. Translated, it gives CASSLYGSVWQGFEKLFF.

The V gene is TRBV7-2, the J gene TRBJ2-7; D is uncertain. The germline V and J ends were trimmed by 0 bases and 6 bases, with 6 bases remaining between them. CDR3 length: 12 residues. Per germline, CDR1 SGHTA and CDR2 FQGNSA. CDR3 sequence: CASSLAPSEQYF. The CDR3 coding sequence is TGTGCCAGCAGCTTAGCACCGAGCGAGCAGTACTTC.

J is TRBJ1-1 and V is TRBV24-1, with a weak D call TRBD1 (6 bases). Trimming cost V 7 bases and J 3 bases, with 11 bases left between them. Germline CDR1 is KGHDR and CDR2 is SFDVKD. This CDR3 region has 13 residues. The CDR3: CATRGQIDTEAFF. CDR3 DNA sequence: TGTGCCACCAGGGGACAAATTGACACTGAAGCTTTCTTT.

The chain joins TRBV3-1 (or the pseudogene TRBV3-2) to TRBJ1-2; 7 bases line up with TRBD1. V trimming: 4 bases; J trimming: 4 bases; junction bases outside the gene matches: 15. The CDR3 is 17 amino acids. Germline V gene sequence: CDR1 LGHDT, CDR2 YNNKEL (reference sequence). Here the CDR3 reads CASSPRKGALSFYGYTF. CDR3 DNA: TGTGCCAGCAGCCCCCGGAAGGGGGCTCTTTCTTTCTATGGCTACACCTTC.

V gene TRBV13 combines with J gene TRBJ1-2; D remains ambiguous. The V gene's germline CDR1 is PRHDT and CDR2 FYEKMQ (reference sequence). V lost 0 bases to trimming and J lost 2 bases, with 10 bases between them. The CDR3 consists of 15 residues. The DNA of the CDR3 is TGTGCCAGCAGCTTAGGGACATTGCTCAACTATGGCTACACCTTC. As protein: CASSLGTLLNYGYTF.

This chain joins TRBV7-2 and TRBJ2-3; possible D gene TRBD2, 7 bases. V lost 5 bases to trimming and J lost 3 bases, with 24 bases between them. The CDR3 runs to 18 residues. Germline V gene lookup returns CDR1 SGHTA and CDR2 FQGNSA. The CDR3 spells CASSPYVRGGRKTDTQYF. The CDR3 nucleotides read TGTGCCAGCAGCCCCTACGTTAGGGGGGGAAGGAAAACAGATACGCAGTATTTT. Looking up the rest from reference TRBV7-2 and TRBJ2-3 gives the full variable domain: GAGVSQSPSNKVTEKGKDVELRCDPISGHTALYWYRQSLGQGLEFLIYFQGNSAPDKSGLPSDRFSAERTGGSVSTLTIQRTQQEDSAVYLCASSPYVRGGRKTDTQYFGPGTRLTVL.

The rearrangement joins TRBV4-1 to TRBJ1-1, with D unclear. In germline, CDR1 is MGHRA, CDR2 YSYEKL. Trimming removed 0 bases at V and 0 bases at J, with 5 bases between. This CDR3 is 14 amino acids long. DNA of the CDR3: TGCGCCAGCAGCCAAGATAAATTGAACACTGAAGCTTTCTTT. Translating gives CASSQDKLNTEAFF.

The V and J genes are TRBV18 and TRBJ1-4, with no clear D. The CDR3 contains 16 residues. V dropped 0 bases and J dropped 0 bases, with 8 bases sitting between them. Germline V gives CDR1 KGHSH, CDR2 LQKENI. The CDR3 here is CASSPPQAATNEKLFF. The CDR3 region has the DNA TGTGCCAGCTCACCACCTCAGGCTGCAACTAATGAAAAACTGTTTTTT.

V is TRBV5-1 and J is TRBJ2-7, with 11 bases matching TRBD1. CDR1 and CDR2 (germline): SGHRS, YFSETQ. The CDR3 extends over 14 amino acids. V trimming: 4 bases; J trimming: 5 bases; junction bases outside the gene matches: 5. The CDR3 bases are TGCGCCAGCAGCAACCGGGACAGGGGGGACGAGCAGTACTTC. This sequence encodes CASSNRDRGDEQYF.

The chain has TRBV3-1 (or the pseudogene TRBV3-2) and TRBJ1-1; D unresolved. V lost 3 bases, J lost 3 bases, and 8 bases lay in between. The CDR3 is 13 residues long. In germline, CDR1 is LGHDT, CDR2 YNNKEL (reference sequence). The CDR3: CASSQGAHTEAFF. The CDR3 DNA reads TGTGCCAGCAGCCAGGGAGCGCACACTGAAGCTTTCTTT.

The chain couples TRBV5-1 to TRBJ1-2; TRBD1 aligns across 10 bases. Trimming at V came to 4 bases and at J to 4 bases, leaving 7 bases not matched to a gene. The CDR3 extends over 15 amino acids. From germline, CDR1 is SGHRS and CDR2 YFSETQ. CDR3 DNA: TGCGCCAGCAGCCCGGGACAGGGGCTCGGCTATGGCTACACCTTC. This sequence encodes CASSPGQGLGYGYTF.